This TCR beta chain was recovered during a study of OX40 agonist ivuxolimab in advanced cancers. Study results and caveats: At 0.1 to 3.0 mg/kg and by week 6, clonal expansion occurred in CD4+ and CD8+ blood T cells.

As to this clone: What it recognizes is unknown.

Trimming left V 4 bases short and J 2 bases short, with 15 bases between. CDR1 and CDR2 (germline): LGHNA, YSLEER. CDR3 length equals 15 residues. Method: immunoSEQ multiplex PCR; TCRdb's copy keeps in-frame clones and lacks some. The sample records tens of thousands of clones, 86% being singletons. The source of this sequence is an adult with an advanced solid tumor such as melanoma, head and neck, liver or kidney cancer. Source: CD4+ or CD8+ T cells sorted from blood, taken in a trial of the OX40 agonist ivuxolimab. The chain has TRBV4-3 and TRBJ2-7; D is perhaps TRBD1 or TRBD2 (6 bases each). The CDR3 region is CASSRGRDPTYEQYF. The CDR3 DNA sequence: TGCGCCAGCAGCCGGGGGCGGGACCCAACCTACGAGCAGTACTTC.